Listed below are T cell receptor beta chains from one sample, sequenced in a study of OX40 agonist ivuxolimab in advanced cancers. Data came from immunoSEQ multiplex PCR; TCRdb stores just in-frame clones and leaves some out. The repertoire includes 30,000 or so clones, roughly 82% of them detected once, and around 22% sits in the top ten. Sample: CD4+ or CD8+ T cells sorted from blood, taken in a trial of the OX40 agonist ivuxolimab. The receptor set was obtained from an adult with an advanced solid tumor such as melanoma, head and neck, liver or kidney cancer. Both conserved end residues are part of each CDR3. Each record gives: clone size, V gene, J gene, D gene, CDR3 DNA, CDR3 protein. A D gene is named only where the DNA matches it firmly. Size is stated for part of the rows, as once, few or many counts, or as a class when the clone is expanded.

clone size: -; V gene: TRBV9; J gene: TRBJ1-1; D gene: TRBD1; CDR3 DNA: TGTGCCAGCAGCGTCGGGACAGGGCTAGAAGCTTTCTTT; CDR3 protein: CASSVGTGLEAFF
clone size: -; V gene: TRBV27; J gene: TRBJ1-2; D gene: -; CDR3 DNA: TGTGCCAGCAGTAAGGTGCCACAGACATATGGCTACACCTTC; CDR3 protein: CASSKVPQTYGYTF
clone size: -; V gene: TRBV28; J gene: TRBJ1-2; D gene: TRBD1; CDR3 DNA: TGTGCCAGCCGGACAGGGCTCTATGGCTACACCTTC; CDR3 protein: CASRTGLYGYTF
clone size: -; V gene: TRBV5-1; J gene: TRBJ2-5; D gene: TRBD1; CDR3 DNA: TGCGCCAGCAACGGGGACAGTCCGCCGCAGGTTGAGACCCAGTACTTC; CDR3 protein: CASNGDSPPQVETQYF
clone size: -; V gene: TRBV2; J gene: TRBJ2-7; D gene: TRBD2; CDR3 DNA: TGTGCCAGCAGTGAGTTCCGAGATAGCGGGAACACCTACGAGCAGTACTTC; CDR3 protein: CASSEFRDSGNTYEQYF
clone size: -; V gene: TRBV5-6; J gene: TRBJ2-5; D gene: -; CDR3 DNA: TGTGCCAGCAGCCCAGGGGGGGTCGGTGTAGATACCCAGTACTTC; CDR3 protein: CASSPGGVGVDTQYF
clone size: -; V gene: TRBV27; J gene: TRBJ1-1; D gene: -; CDR3 DNA: TGTGCCAGCAGTTCGGTGATGAACACTGAAGCTTTCTTT; CDR3 protein: CASSSVMNTEAFF
clone size: -; V gene: TRBV6-4; J gene: TRBJ2-1; D gene: TRBD2; CDR3 DNA: TGTGCCAGCAGTGACTCCAGCGGGGGGGTCAATGAGCAGTTCTTC; CDR3 protein: CASSDSSGGVNEQFF
clone size: -; V gene: TRBV28; J gene: TRBJ2-2; D gene: -; CDR3 DNA: TGTGCCAGCAGCTCTCGAGGGCACCCGAGGGTGAACACCGGGGAGCTGTTTTTT; CDR3 protein: CASSSRGHPRVNTGELFF
clone size: once; V gene: TRBV27; J gene: TRBJ2-7; D gene: -; CDR3 DNA: TGTGCCAGCAGTTTGGGGGGACCGAATACCTACGAGCAGTACTTC; CDR3 protein: CASSLGGPNTYEQYF
clone size: few; V gene: TRBV4-1; J gene: TRBJ1-5; D gene: -; CDR3 DNA: TGCGCCAGCAGCCAAGATGGGGACCCAAATCAGCCCCAGCATTTT; CDR3 protein: CASSQDGDPNQPQHF
clone size: -; V gene: TRBV29-1; J gene: TRBJ2-2; D gene: -; CDR3 DNA: TGCAGCGTCGAACGAACAGACACAGGGACCGGGGAGCTGTTTTTT; CDR3 protein: CSVERTDTGTGELFF
clone size: -; V gene: TRBV4-1; J gene: TRBJ2-7; D gene: TRBD2; CDR3 DNA: TGCGCCAGCAGCCCCAGTGGGGAGGGCCTTTACGAGCAGTACTTC; CDR3 protein: CASSPSGEGLYEQYF
clone size: -; V gene: TRBV28; J gene: TRBJ1-4; D gene: -; CDR3 DNA: TGTGCCAGCAACCTACAACTGGCTCCGGGAAAACTGTTTTTT; CDR3 protein: CASNLQLAPGKLFF
clone size: -; V gene: TRBV29-1; J gene: TRBJ1-1; D gene: -; CDR3 DNA: TGCAGCGTAGACCCGGGACAAGGGAATGAAGCTTTCTTT; CDR3 protein: CSVDPGQGNEAFF
clone size: -; V gene: TRBV11-2; J gene: TRBJ2-3; D gene: -; CDR3 DNA: TGTGCCGTCCGAGGCCCCTTTAATCTAGATACGCAGTATTTT; CDR3 protein: CAVRGPFNLDTQYF
clone size: few; V gene: TRBV7-8; J gene: TRBJ2-7; D gene: -; CDR3 DNA: TGTGCCAGCAGCCCCCATCAGGGTATCAGTTACGAGCAGTACTTC; CDR3 protein: CASSPHQGISYEQYF
clone size: -; V gene: TRBV28; J gene: TRBJ2-3; D gene: -; CDR3 DNA: TGTGCCAGCAGTTTTGGGGGGAGCACAGATACGCAGTATTTT; CDR3 protein: CASSFGGSTDTQYF
clone size: -; V gene: TRBV18; J gene: TRBJ2-7; D gene: TRBD2; CDR3 DNA: TGTGCCAGCTCACCCACGGGACTAGCGGGAGGACCCTACGAGCAGTACTTC; CDR3 protein: CASSPTGLAGGPYEQYF
clone size: -; V gene: TRBV7-8; J gene: TRBJ2-7; D gene: -; CDR3 DNA: TGTGCCAGCAGCTTAGATACAGGGTCCTACGAGCAGTACTTC; CDR3 protein: CASSLDTGSYEQYF
clone size: once; V gene: TRBV9; J gene: TRBJ2-5; D gene: TRBD2; CDR3 DNA: TGTGCCAGCAGCTCCGGACTAGCGCCAAGCCAAGAGACCCAGTACTTC; CDR3 protein: CASSSGLAPSQETQYF
clone size: -; V gene: TRBV4-1; J gene: TRBJ1-2; D gene: TRBD1; CDR3 DNA: TGCGCCAGCAGCCAAGGACAGGGGCCCTATGGCTACACCTTC; CDR3 protein: CASSQGQGPYGYTF
clone size: -; V gene: TRBV10-3; J gene: TRBJ2-7; D gene: -; CDR3 DNA: TGTGCCATCAGTTCGCCCCAAACTGGGGCCTCCTACGAGCAGTACTTC; CDR3 protein: CAISSPQTGASYEQYF
clone size: -; V gene: TRBV7-9; J gene: TRBJ1-1; D gene: -; CDR3 DNA: TGTGCCAGCAGCGGTCCGGGACCATCTATACTGCAAGCTTTCTTT; CDR3 protein: CASSGPGPSILQAFF
clone size: few; V gene: TRBV15; J gene: TRBJ2-7; D gene: -; CDR3 DNA: TGTGCCACCAGCAGAGAGGGGACGGTCTACGAGCAGTACTTC; CDR3 protein: CATSREGTVYEQYF
clone size: -; V gene: TRBV7-9; J gene: TRBJ2-3; D gene: -; CDR3 DNA: TGTGCCAGCAGCTTAGGAGTCAGCTCTAGCACAGATACGCAGTATTTT; CDR3 protein: CASSLGVSSSTDTQYF
clone size: -; V gene: TRBV5-4; J gene: TRBJ2-7; D gene: -; CDR3 DNA: TGTGCCAGCAGCCTGCGGGACTCCTACGAGCAGTACTTC; CDR3 protein: CASSLRDSYEQYF
clone size: -; V gene: TRBV6-1; J gene: TRBJ2-4; D gene: TRBD2; CDR3 DNA: TGTGCCAGCAGTGAAATGTCTAGCGGGGAAAACATTCAGTACTTC; CDR3 protein: CASSEMSSGENIQYF
clone size: many; V gene: TRBV6-1; J gene: TRBJ2-1; D gene: TRBD2; CDR3 DNA: TGTGCCAGCAGCCGGACTAGCGGGGGGGCTGATGAGCAGTTCTTC; CDR3 protein: CASSRTSGGADEQFF
clone size: once; V gene: TRBV4-1; J gene: TRBJ1-5; D gene: -; CDR3 DNA: TGCGCCAGCAGCCAAGAGACACCCCCGAATCAGCCCCAGCATTTT; CDR3 protein: CASSQETPPNQPQHF
clone size: -; V gene: TRBV2; J gene: TRBJ2-3; D gene: -; CDR3 DNA: TGTGCCAGCAGTGAGGTTAGGGCTAGCACAGATACGCAGTATTTT; CDR3 protein: CASSEVRASTDTQYF
clone size: -; V gene: TRBV19; J gene: TRBJ1-4; D gene: TRBD1; CDR3 DNA: TGTGCCAGTAGTATACAGGGGGCGGCGGTGGCAACTAATGAAAAACTGTTTTTT; CDR3 protein: CASSIQGAAVATNEKLFF
clone size: -; V gene: TRBV15; J gene: TRBJ2-2; D gene: TRBD1; CDR3 DNA: TGTGCCACCAGCAGACCGGGACAGACGAGGACCGGGGAGCTGTTTTTT; CDR3 protein: CATSRPGQTRTGELFF
clone size: once; V gene: TRBV7-6; J gene: TRBJ2-7; D gene: TRBD2; CDR3 DNA: TGTGCCAGCAGCCTTAGCGGGAGATTCTACGAGCAGTACTTC; CDR3 protein: CASSLSGRFYEQYF
clone size: -; V gene: TRBV11-1; J gene: TRBJ2-7; D gene: TRBD2; CDR3 DNA: TGTGCCAGCCCGAGCAGTTGTAAGCGGGAAGATCTCTACGAGCAGTACTTC; CDR3 protein: CASPSSCKREDLYEQYF
clone size: few; V gene: TRBV4-2; J gene: TRBJ1-1; D gene: TRBD1; CDR3 DNA: TGTGCCAGCAGGATGAGGGGGCGGACTGAAGCTTTCTTT; CDR3 protein: CASRMRGRTEAFF
clone size: -; V gene: TRBV11-1; J gene: TRBJ1-2; D gene: TRBD1; CDR3 DNA: TGTGCCAGCAGCCCTAGGGACAGGGGCTACACCTTC; CDR3 protein: CASSPRDRGYTF
clone size: -; V gene: TRBV5-4; J gene: TRBJ1-2; D gene: -; CDR3 DNA: TGTGCCAGCAGCCCCCCAGAACGCCACTATGGCTACACCTTC; CDR3 protein: CASSPPERHYGYTF
clone size: -; V gene: TRBV2; J gene: TRBJ2-1; D gene: TRBD2; CDR3 DNA: TGTGCCAGCAGCGAGGGGTTGACTAGCTTACCCTACAATGAGCAGTTCTTC; CDR3 protein: CASSEGLTSLPYNEQFF
clone size: -; V gene: TRBV27; J gene: TRBJ2-3; D gene: TRBD1; CDR3 DNA: TGTGCCAGCAGTCCTGAGACAGGGACCCTGGATACGCAGTATTTT; CDR3 protein: CASSPETGTLDTQYF
clone size: -; V gene: TRBV30; J gene: TRBJ2-7; D gene: -; CDR3 DNA: TGTGCCTGGAGCTCAACCGGGTACGAGCAGTACTTC; CDR3 protein: CAWSSTGYEQYF
clone size: -; V gene: TRBV15; J gene: TRBJ2-1; D gene: TRBD1; CDR3 DNA: TGTGCCACCGCAGGAGACAGGGCCTACAATGAGCAGTTCTTC; CDR3 protein: CATAGDRAYNEQFF
clone size: -; V gene: TRBV10-2; J gene: TRBJ2-7; D gene: -; CDR3 DNA: TGCGCCAGCAGCTCAAGCTCTGGGACCTACGAGCAGTACTTC; CDR3 protein: CASSSSSGTYEQYF